The 4 T cell receptor beta chains below come from one sample, sequenced in a study of T cell repertoires in cytomegalovirus infection. The antigens of these receptors remain unknown. TCRdb analysed the reads with MiXCR anew, one entry per CDR3 protein. The table shows 830,000 or so distinct CDR3 sequences, with around a third occurring only once. This specimen consisted of cultured CD8+ T cells from PBMCs, obtained from culture after CMV antigen stimulation. Receptors originate from a human donor in good health (CMV status not recorded). Some clones in this sample may be carry-over from other donors' samples.

A few counts support this clonotype. DNA of the CDR3: TGCGCCAGCACGGAAACGGGGGCCGACAATGAGCAGTTCTTC. Translation gives CASTETGADNEQFF. The chain is built from TRBV10-2 and TRBJ2-1; D possibly uses TRBD1 or TRBD2 (6 bases each). Per the germline V gene, CDR1 is WSHSY and CDR2 is SAAADI. V gave up 7 bases and J gave up 5 bases, with 15 bases separating them. This CDR3 has 14 residues.

This clonotype was counted only a few times. This sequence joins TRBV9 and TRBJ1-1; no reliable D call. The CDR3 sequence is 15 residues long. From germline, CDR1 is SGDLS and CDR2 YYNGEE. Trimming left V 0 bases short and J 0 bases short, with 9 bases between. CDR3 DNA: TGTGCCAGCAGCGTAGGGTCAGCTATGAACACTGAAGCTTTCTTT. Translating it yields CASSVGSAMNTEAFF.

This clonotype was picked up a small number of times. The CDR3 region is CASSPYRDTDTQYF. The CDR3 DNA sequence: TGTGCCAGCAGTCCCTACAGGGACACAGATACGCAGTATTTT. The chain is built from TRBV28 and TRBJ2-3, with D possibly TRBD1 on 6 matching bases. Trimming shortened V by 5 bases and J by 2 bases, and 11 bases separated the two germline ends. Germline CDR1 and CDR2: MDHEN and SYDVKM. The CDR3 runs 14 residues.

This clonotype was observed a few times. The gene calls are TRBV18 and TRBJ2-6, with 9 bases lining up with TRBD1. This CDR3 is built from 19 residues. J gave up 2 bases and V 6 bases, and 14 bases lay outside the gene matches. CDR1 and CDR2 from the germline V gene are KGHSH and LQKENI. The CDR3 DNA is TGTGCCAGCTCTCATCTTGGACAGGGGCTATTAACTGGGGCCAACGTCCTGACTTTC. Amino acids: CASSHLGQGLLTGANVLTF.